These 2 T cell receptor beta chains share one sample of origin, sequenced in a study of T-cell reconstitution after alpha-beta-depleted transplantation in children. Unique molecular identifiers tagged the TCRbeta library. TCRdb analysed the PCR reads with MiXCR anew, one entry per CDR3 protein. This sample has fewer than 350,000 distinct CDR3 sequences, with under 14% found just once. The specimen was peripheral blood, collected 180 days after TCRalphabeta/CD19-depleted stem cell transplant. The receptors come from a male patient aged 2 to 9 who had a stem cell transplant for chronic granulomatous disease, so the T cells may come from the graft donor.

This clonotype was seen ten or more times. The chain couples TRBV13 to TRBJ1-1; D remains unclear. Germline CDR1 reads PRHDT; CDR2 reads FYEKMQ (reference sequence). The V and J ends lost 5 bases and 11 bases respectively, with 15 bases between them. The CDR3 has 12 residues. CDR3 sequence (DNA): TGTGCCAGCAGCGACGGAGCGGACTGCGCTTTCTTT. Translated, it gives CASSDGADCAFF.

For this clonotype: Since a much larger clone is just one base distant, this may be a read error. This rearrangement joins TRBV20-1 to TRBJ2-1; either TRBD1 or TRBD2 may fit D (7 bases each). The CDR3 runs 17 residues. Germline V CDR1 and CDR2: DFQATT, SNEGSKA (reference sequence). V was shortened by 5 bases and J by 6 bases, with 26 bases between the two germline ends. In DNA form, the CDR3 reads TGCAGTGCTTCCCAGAGGACAGGACTAGTGGGAACCAATGAGCAGTTCTTC. It codes for CSASQRTGLVGTNEQFF.